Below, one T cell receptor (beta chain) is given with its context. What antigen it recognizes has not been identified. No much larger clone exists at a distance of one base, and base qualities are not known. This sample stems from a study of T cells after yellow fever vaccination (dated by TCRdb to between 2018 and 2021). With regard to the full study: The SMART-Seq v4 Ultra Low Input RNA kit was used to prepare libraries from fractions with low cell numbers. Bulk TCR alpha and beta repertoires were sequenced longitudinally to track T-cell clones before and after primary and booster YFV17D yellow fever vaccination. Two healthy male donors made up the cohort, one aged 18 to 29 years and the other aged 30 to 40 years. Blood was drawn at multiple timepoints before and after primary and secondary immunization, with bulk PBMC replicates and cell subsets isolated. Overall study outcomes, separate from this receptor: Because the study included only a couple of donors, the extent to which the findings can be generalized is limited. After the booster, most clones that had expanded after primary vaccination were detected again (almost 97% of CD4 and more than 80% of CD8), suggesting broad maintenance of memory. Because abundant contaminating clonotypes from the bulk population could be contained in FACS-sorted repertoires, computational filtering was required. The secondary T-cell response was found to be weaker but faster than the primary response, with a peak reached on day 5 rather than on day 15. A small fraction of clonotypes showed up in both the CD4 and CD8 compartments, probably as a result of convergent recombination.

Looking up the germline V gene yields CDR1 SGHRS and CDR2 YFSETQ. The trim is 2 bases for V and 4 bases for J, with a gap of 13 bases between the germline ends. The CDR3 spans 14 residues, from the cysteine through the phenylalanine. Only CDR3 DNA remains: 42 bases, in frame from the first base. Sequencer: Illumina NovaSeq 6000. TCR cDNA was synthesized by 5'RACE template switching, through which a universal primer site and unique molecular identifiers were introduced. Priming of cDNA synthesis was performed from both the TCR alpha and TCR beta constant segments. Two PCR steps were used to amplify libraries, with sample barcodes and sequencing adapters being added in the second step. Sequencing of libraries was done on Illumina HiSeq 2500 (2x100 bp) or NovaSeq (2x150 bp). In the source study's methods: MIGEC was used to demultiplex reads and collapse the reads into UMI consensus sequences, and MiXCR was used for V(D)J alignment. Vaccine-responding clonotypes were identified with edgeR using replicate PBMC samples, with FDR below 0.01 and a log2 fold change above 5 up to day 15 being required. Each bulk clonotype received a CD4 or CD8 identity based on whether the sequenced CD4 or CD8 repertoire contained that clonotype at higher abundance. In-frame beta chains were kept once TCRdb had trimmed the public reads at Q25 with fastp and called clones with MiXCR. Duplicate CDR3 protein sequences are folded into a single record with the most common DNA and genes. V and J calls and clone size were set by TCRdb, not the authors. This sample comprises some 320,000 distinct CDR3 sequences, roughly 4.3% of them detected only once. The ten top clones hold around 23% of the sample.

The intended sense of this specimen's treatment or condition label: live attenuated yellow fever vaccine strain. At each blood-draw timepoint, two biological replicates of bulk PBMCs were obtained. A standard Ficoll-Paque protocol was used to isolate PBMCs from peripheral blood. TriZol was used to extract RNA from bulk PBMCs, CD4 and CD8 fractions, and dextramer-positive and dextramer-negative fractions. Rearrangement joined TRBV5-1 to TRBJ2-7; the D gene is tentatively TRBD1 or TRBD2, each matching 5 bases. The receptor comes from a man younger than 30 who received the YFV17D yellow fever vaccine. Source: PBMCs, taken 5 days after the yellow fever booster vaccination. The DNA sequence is TGCGCCAGCAGCTTTACTCGGGGCGGATACGAGCAGTACTTC. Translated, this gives CASSFTRGGYEQYF.